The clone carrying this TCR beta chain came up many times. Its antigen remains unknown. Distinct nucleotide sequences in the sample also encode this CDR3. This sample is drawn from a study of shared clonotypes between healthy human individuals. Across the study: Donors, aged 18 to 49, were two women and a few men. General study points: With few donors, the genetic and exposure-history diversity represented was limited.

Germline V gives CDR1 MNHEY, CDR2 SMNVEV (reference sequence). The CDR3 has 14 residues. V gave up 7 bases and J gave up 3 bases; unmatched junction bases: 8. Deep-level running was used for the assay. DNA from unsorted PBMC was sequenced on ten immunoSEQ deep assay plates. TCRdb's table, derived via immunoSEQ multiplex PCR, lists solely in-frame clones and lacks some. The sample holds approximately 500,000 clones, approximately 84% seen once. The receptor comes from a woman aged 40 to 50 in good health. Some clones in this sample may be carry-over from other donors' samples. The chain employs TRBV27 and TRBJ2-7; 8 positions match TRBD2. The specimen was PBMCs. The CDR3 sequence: CASNPSGRVYEQYF. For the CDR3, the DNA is TGTGCCAGCAACCCCAGCGGGAGAGTCTACGAGCAGTACTTC.